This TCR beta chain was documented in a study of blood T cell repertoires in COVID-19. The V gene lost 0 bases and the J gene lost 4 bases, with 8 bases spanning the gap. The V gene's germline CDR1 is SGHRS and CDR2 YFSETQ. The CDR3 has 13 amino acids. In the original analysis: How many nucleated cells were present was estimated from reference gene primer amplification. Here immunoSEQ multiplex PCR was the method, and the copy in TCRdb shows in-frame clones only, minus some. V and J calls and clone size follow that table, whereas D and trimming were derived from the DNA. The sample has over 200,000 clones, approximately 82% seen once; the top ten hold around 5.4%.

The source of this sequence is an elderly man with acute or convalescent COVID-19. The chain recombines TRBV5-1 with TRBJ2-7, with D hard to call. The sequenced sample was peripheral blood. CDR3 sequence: CASSLAASYEQYF. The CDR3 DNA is TGCGCCAGCAGCTTGGCTGCGTCATACGAGCAGTACTTC. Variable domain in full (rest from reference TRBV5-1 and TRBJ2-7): KAGVTQTPRYLIKTRGQQVTLSCSPISGHRSVSWYQQTPGQGLQFLFEYFSETQRNKGNFPGRFSGRQFSNSRSEMNVSTLELGDSALYLCASSLAASYEQYFGPGTRLTVT.